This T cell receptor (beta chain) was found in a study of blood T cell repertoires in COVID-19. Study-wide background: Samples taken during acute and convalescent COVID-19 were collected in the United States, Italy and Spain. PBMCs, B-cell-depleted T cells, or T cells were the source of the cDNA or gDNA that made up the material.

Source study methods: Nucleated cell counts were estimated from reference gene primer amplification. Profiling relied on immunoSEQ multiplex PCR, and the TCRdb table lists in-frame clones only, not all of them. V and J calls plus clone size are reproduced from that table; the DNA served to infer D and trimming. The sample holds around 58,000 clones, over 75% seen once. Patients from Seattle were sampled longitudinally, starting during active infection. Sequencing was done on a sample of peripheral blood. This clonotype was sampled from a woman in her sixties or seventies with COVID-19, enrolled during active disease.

The CDR3 region has the DNA TGTGCCAGCAGCTTGGTTGGCCAGCAAAGGGGTGCTTTCTTT. It translates to CASSLVGQQRGAFF. The rearrangement uses TRBV5-4 and TRBJ1-1; D is possibly TRBD1 (5 bases). Germline assignment: CDR1 SGHNT and CDR2 YYREEE (reference sequence). This CDR3 has 14 residues. Trimming left V 0 bases short and J 11 bases short, with 17 bases between. The complete variable domain, with remaining parts taken from reference TRBV5-4 and TRBJ1-1, reads ETGVTQSPTHLIKTRGQQVTLRCSSQSGHNTVSWYQQALGQGPQFIFQYYREEENGRGNFPPRFSGLQFPNYSSELNVNALELDDSALYLCASSLVGQQRGAFFGQGTRLTVV.